The rows below give T cell receptor beta chains drawn from one sample of a study of blood T cell repertoires in COVID-19. TCRdb's copy holds only in-frame clones and misses some; the assay was immunoSEQ multiplex PCR. Found here are 250,000 to 400,000 clones, roughly 85% of them singletons; the top ten hold about 1.9%. Sequenced sample: PBMCs or T cells enriched from blood (not recorded which). These receptors all come from a young woman who had been exposed to COVID-19. The CDR3 runs from the conserved cysteine through the conserved F or W. A D gene is named only where the DNA matches it firmly. For some rows the clone size is stated as once, few or many, or as a class when expanded; others skip it.

abundance: NA; v_gene: TRBV5-8; j_gene: TRBJ1-5; d_gene: NA; CDR3nt: TGTGCCAGCAGCTTAGGACTCCAAGCGACCCAGGCCCAGCATTTT; CDR3aa: CASSLGLQATQAQHF
abundance: NA; v_gene: TRBV5-1; j_gene: TRBJ1-2; d_gene: TRBD1; CDR3nt: TGCGCCAGCAGCTTGGGGGACAGCTCGGCTTATGGCTACACCTTC; CDR3aa: CASSLGDSSAYGYTF
abundance: NA; v_gene: TRBV7-6; j_gene: TRBJ2-1; d_gene: TRBD2; CDR3nt: TGTGCCAGCAGACATTTGGGGTTAGCGGGAGATCGGTCTTACAATGAGCAGTTCTTC; CDR3aa: CASRHLGLAGDRSYNEQFF
abundance: NA; v_gene: TRBV6-5; j_gene: TRBJ1-2; d_gene: NA; CDR3nt: TGTGCCAGCAGTTACGACAGGATCTATGGCTACACCTTC; CDR3aa: CASSYDRIYGYTF
abundance: NA; v_gene: TRBV29-1; j_gene: TRBJ1-1; d_gene: NA; CDR3nt: TGCAGCGTCGAACGGGTCATCAAGAACACTGAAGCTTTCTTT; CDR3aa: CSVERVIKNTEAFF
abundance: NA; v_gene: TRBV27; j_gene: TRBJ2-7; d_gene: NA; CDR3nt: TGTGCCAGCGGGACATCGAGGCCCTACGAGCAGTACTTC; CDR3aa: CASGTSRPYEQYF
abundance: NA; v_gene: TRBV7-3; j_gene: TRBJ2-3; d_gene: TRBD1; CDR3nt: TGTGCCAGCAGCCCGAGTCCCGGGACAGGGAAAACAGATACGCAGTATTTT; CDR3aa: CASSPSPGTGKTDTQYF
abundance: NA; v_gene: TRBV6-5; j_gene: TRBJ1-2; d_gene: TRBD1; CDR3nt: TGTGCCAGCAGGAAACAGGGACAGCCCTATGGCTACACCTTC; CDR3aa: CASRKQGQPYGYTF
abundance: NA; v_gene: TRBV11-1; j_gene: TRBJ2-1; d_gene: TRBD2; CDR3nt: TGTGCCAGCACCCAATTTCTAGCGGGGGCAAAAAATGAGCAGTTCTTC; CDR3aa: CASTQFLAGAKNEQFF
abundance: NA; v_gene: TRBV19; j_gene: TRBJ2-5; d_gene: TRBD2; CDR3nt: TGTGCCAGTAGTGGGGGGGAATGGCCAGAGACCCAGTACTTC; CDR3aa: CASSGGEWPETQYF
abundance: NA; v_gene: TRBV19; j_gene: TRBJ1-2; d_gene: TRBD1; CDR3nt: TGTGCCAGTAGTATGGGACAGGGGTCCTCTAACTATGGCTACACCTTC; CDR3aa: CASSMGQGSSNYGYTF
abundance: NA; v_gene: TRBV3-1/TRBV3-2; j_gene: TRBJ2-1; d_gene: TRBD2; CDR3nt: TGTGCCAGCAAACCGTCAAGCGGGACTAGAAAGCTGTTCTTC; CDR3aa: CASKPSSGTRKLFF
abundance: NA; v_gene: TRBV6-6; j_gene: TRBJ2-7; d_gene: TRBD2; CDR3nt: TGTGCCAGCAGTTACTCTCTGTTAGCGGGGAAGGAGGAGCAGTACTTC; CDR3aa: CASSYSLLAGKEEQYF
abundance: once; v_gene: TRBV3-1/TRBV3-2; j_gene: TRBJ2-1; d_gene: TRBD2; CDR3nt: TGTGCCAGCAGCCAACGACAAGGACTAGCGGGATACAATGAGCAGTTCTTC; CDR3aa: CASSQRQGLAGYNEQFF
abundance: NA; v_gene: TRBV2; j_gene: TRBJ2-7; d_gene: TRBD1; CDR3nt: TGTGCCAGCGGTGAGATCCCGGGACAGGGACCCTACGAGCAGTACTTC; CDR3aa: CASGEIPGQGPYEQYF
abundance: NA; v_gene: TRBV9; j_gene: TRBJ2-1; d_gene: TRBD2; CDR3nt: TGTGCCAGCAGCTCCCGACTAGCGGGAGGGCCCCACCGCTCCTACAATGAGCAGTTCTTC; CDR3aa: CASSSRLAGGPHRSYNEQFF
abundance: once; v_gene: TRBV7-2; j_gene: TRBJ1-2; d_gene: NA; CDR3nt: TGTGCCAGCAGCATTCAGAACTATGGCTACACCTTC; CDR3aa: CASSIQNYGYTF
abundance: NA; v_gene: TRBV2; j_gene: TRBJ2-7; d_gene: TRBD2; CDR3nt: TGTGCCAGCAGTTGGGTAGCGGGAGACCCGGTCTACGAGCAGTACTTC; CDR3aa: CASSWVAGDPVYEQYF
abundance: NA; v_gene: TRBV5-4; j_gene: TRBJ2-7; d_gene: NA; CDR3nt: TGTGCCAGCAGCTCCGGGACACAGAGCTACGAGCAGTACTTC; CDR3aa: CASSSGTQSYEQYF
abundance: NA; v_gene: TRBV5-5; j_gene: TRBJ1-1; d_gene: NA; CDR3nt: TGTGCCAGCAGCTTGATATCGAGAGAAGCTTTCTTT; CDR3aa: CASSLISREAFF
abundance: NA; v_gene: TRBV24-1; j_gene: TRBJ2-5; d_gene: NA; CDR3nt: TGTGCCACCAGTGATTTAGGCACAGGGTTGGAGACCCAGTACTTC; CDR3aa: CATSDLGTGLETQYF
abundance: NA; v_gene: TRBV18; j_gene: TRBJ1-3; d_gene: TRBD1; CDR3nt: TGTGCCAGCTCACCAGAGACAGGGGGTGTCTCTGCAAACACCATATATTTT; CDR3aa: CASSPETGGVSANTIYF
abundance: NA; v_gene: TRBV12-5; j_gene: TRBJ2-1; d_gene: TRBD2; CDR3nt: TGTGCTAGTGGTTTGGAACTATTAGCGGGGGGGATCTACAATGAGCAGTTCTTC; CDR3aa: CASGLELLAGGIYNEQFF
abundance: once; v_gene: TRBV5-1; j_gene: TRBJ2-3; d_gene: NA; CDR3nt: TGCGCCAGCAGTTCCGGACAGTCCACAGATACGCAGTATTTT; CDR3aa: CASSSGQSTDTQYF
abundance: NA; v_gene: TRBV19; j_gene: TRBJ1-2; d_gene: NA; CDR3nt: TGTGCCAGTAGCTTCCCGGGAGGCGGCTACACCTTC; CDR3aa: CASSFPGGGYTF